Below are 19 T cell receptor beta chains sequenced from a single sample in a study of T cell repertoires in cytomegalovirus infection. These receptors' antigens are unknown. MiXCR, run by TCRdb on the reads, gives a single entry per CDR3 protein. The sample consists of around 310,000 distinct CDR3 sequences, almost 30% of them appearing once. Here the sequenced sample was cultured PBMCs, taken from culture after CMV antigen stimulation. The source is a human donor in good health (CMV status not recorded). Some clones in this sample may be carry-over from other donors' samples.

This rearrangement joins TRBV20-1 to TRBJ2-1, with TRBD2 matching over 8 bases. Trimming took 3 bases from V and 6 from J; bases not matched to a gene: 10. This CDR3 is built from 15 residues. Per the germline V gene, CDR1 is DFQATT and CDR2 is SNEGSKA (reference sequence). The CDR3 sequence: CSASVVAGPSNEQFF. In DNA, the CDR3 is TGCAGTGCTAGCGTGGTAGCGGGGCCTTCCAATGAGCAGTTCTTC.

This clonotype was observed a handful of times. V is TRBV10-3 and J is TRBJ1-1; D unresolved. The V gene lost 8 bases and the J gene lost 4 bases, with 11 bases spanning the gap. The CDR3 runs 12 residues. Germline values: CDR1 ENHRY, CDR2 SYGVKD. In DNA, the CDR3 is TGTGCCATCCGAGAAGGTGGCACTGAAGCTTTCTTT. It specifies CAIREGGTEAFF.

This clonotype was recorded a few times. The chain links TRBV4-2 to TRBJ1-3; D gene unclear. CDR1 is LGHNA and CDR2 is YNFKEQ in the germline V gene. The CDR3 is 14 residues long. Trimming pared 0 bases from V and 3 bases from J, leaving 6 bases between. The CDR3 here is CASSQETGGNTIYF. The CDR3, as DNA: TGTGCCAGCAGCCAAGAAACCGGTGGAAACACCATATATTTT.

The chain carries TRBV12-3 or TRBV12-4 and TRBJ2-2; possible D gene TRBD1, 5 bases. The ends were cut back, 1 base at V and 3 bases at J, with 6 bases in the middle. This CDR3 contains 14 residues. As DNA, the CDR3 is TGTGCCAGCAGTTTAGGGGGCCACACCGGGGAGCTGTTTTTT. This gives the protein CASSLGGHTGELFF.

The chain uses TRBV10-3 and TRBJ2-1, with 12 bases lining up with TRBD2. V was clipped by 10 bases and J by 5 bases; unmatched bases: 6. The CDR3 extends over 14 amino acids. CDR1 is ENHRY and CDR2 is SYGVKD in the germline V gene. CDR3 sequence (DNA): TGTGCCACGAGGACTAGCGGGGTAAACAATGAGCAGTTCTTC. Residues: CATRTSGVNNEQFF.

This clonotype appeared a few times. This chain joins TRBV7-2 and TRBJ2-7; 11 bases fit TRBD2. CDR3 length: 16 amino acids. V dropped 6 bases and J dropped 3; count of bases not matched to a gene: 10. The germline gives CDR1 SGHTA, CDR2 FQGNSA. This CDR3 reads CASRYTGTSGFYEQYF. The CDR3 DNA follows: TGTGCCAGCAGGTACACCGGGACTAGCGGTTTCTACGAGCAGTACTTC. Using reference TRBV7-2 and TRBJ2-7 for the parts outside the CDR3, the full variable domain is GAGVSQSPSNKVTEKGKDVELRCDPISGHTALYWYRQSLGQGLEFLIYFQGNSAPDKSGLPSDRFSAERTGGSVSTLTIQRTQQEDSAVYLCASRYTGTSGFYEQYFGPGTRLTVT.

This clonotype has just a few counts. The J gene is TRBJ2-5, the V gene TRBV20-1, with 8 bases matching TRBD2. V lost 4 bases to trimming and J lost 5 bases; unmatched junction nucleotides: 6. Germline V gene sequence: CDR1 DFQATT, CDR2 SNEGSKA (reference sequence). This CDR3 contains 13 residues. The CDR3 DNA follows: TGCAGTGCTAAGATAGCGGGGTCGGAGACCCAGTACTTC. It is translated as CSAKIAGSETQYF.

This clonotype was counted a single time. This rearrangement joins TRBV5-1 to TRBJ1-1; no reliable D call. Germline loops: CDR1 SGHRS, CDR2 YFSETQ. The CDR3 covers 14 residues. Deletions cut 3 bases from V and 0 bases from J, with 9 bases between. Here the CDR3 DNA reads TGCGCCAGCAGCTCGAGAGGCATGAACACTGAAGCTTTCTTT. Residues: CASSSRGMNTEAFF.

The J gene is TRBJ1-5, the V gene TRBV9; 7 bases are shared with TRBD1. Germline CDR1 and CDR2: SGDLS and YYNGEE. Trimming cost V 3 bases and J 3 bases; bases outside gene matches: 6. This CDR3 has 15 residues. CDR3 sequence (DNA): TGTGCCAGCAGCGCTGCGACAGGGTACAATCAGCCCCAGCATTTT. As protein: CASSAATGYNQPQHF.

The rearrangement uses TRBV7-6 and TRBJ1-2, with D maybe TRBD1 (5 bases). Looked up from germline, CDR1 is SGHVS and CDR2 is FNYEAQ. The CDR3 consists of 15 residues. V was cut by 4 bases and J by 5 bases, with 17 bases left in between. The CDR3 DNA sequence: TGTGCCAGCAGCTCCAGCGCGGCAGGGAATTATGGCTACACCTTC. Its protein product is CASSSSAAGNYGYTF.

This chain links TRBV6-5 with TRBJ2-3; a weak D match, TRBD1 (5 bases). CDR1 MNHEY and CDR2 SVGAGI come from the germline V gene. CDR3 size: 15 residues. V lost 2 bases and J lost 0, with 9 bases in between. The CDR3, as DNA: TGTGCCAGCAGTTACGTTCAGGGTAGCACAGATACGCAGTATTTT. It encodes CASSYVQGSTDTQYF.

The CDR3 loop reads CATSRDYSNGNQPQHF. The DNA of the CDR3 is TGTGCCACCAGCAGAGACTACAGTAATGGCAATCAGCCCCAGCATTTT. This chain connects TRBV15 to TRBJ1-5, with D unclear. This CDR3 has 16 amino acids. V gave up 0 bases and J gave up 2 bases, with 11 bases separating them. In germline, CDR1 is LNHNV, CDR2 YYDKDF (reference sequence).

This clonotype has more than one count but fewer than ten. V is TRBV5-1 and J is TRBJ2-3, with 10 bases identical to TRBD2. The germline gives CDR1 SGHRS, CDR2 YFSETQ. The CDR3 has 14 amino acids. Losses at the gene ends were 5 bases for V and 5 bases for J; bases not matched to a gene: 5. CDR3 region: CASSDSGGIDTQYF. The CDR3 bases are TGCGCCAGCAGTGATAGCGGGGGGATAGATACGCAGTATTTT.

The chain couples TRBV7-6 to TRBJ2-1; weak D call: TRBD1 (6 bases). The CDR3 length is 14 residues. Trimming stripped 1 base from V and 5 bases from J, with 9 bases between. Germline CDR1 is SGHVS and CDR2 is FNYEAQ. Written as DNA, the CDR3 is TGTGCCAGCAGCTTAGACAGGGTTAACAATGAGCAGTTCTTC. Its protein product is CASSLDRVNNEQFF.

This clonotype was observed a handful of times. The CDR3 here is CASSPTLYGYTF. In DNA, the CDR3 is TGTGCCAGCAGCCCTACGCTGTATGGCTACACCTTC. V usage is TRBV7-2 and J usage is TRBJ1-2; unclear D gene. CDR3 length equals 12 residues. V gave up 5 bases and J gave up 5 bases, with 9 bases separating them. From germline, CDR1 is SGHTA and CDR2 FQGNSA.

V gene TRBV12-5 combines with J gene TRBJ2-7; D is possibly TRBD1 (5 bases). This CDR3 has 17 amino acids. Per the germline V gene, CDR1 is LGHNT and CDR2 is FRNRAP. Trimming left V 7 bases short and J 1 base short, with 23 bases between. The CDR3 DNA reads as TGTGCTAGTGCCATGGTGCCCAGGGCAGGAAGATCCTACGAGCAGTACTTC. This gives the protein CASAMVPRAGRSYEQYF.

V and J are TRBV5-5 and TRBJ1-2, with D uncertain. The CDR3 totals 15 residues. V lost 4 bases and J lost 1, with 14 bases in between. Germline lookup yields CDR1 SGHKS and CDR2 YYEKEE (reference sequence). The CDR3 spells CASSDRASVNYGYTF. For the CDR3, the DNA is TGTGCCAGCAGCGATCGGGCATCGGTTAACTATGGCTACACCTTC.

The V and J genes are TRBV6-2 or TRBV6-3 and TRBJ2-2, with TRBD2 matching over 11 bases. CDR3 length: 17 amino acids. With 2 bases clipped from V and 5 bases from J, the junction kept 7 bases outside the gene matches. Germline V gives CDR1 MNHEY, CDR2 SVGEGT. CDR3 sequence (DNA): TGTGCCAGCAGTTACGGTAGCGGGAGGGCCAGGACCGGGGAGCTGTTTTTT. Translated: CASSYGSGRARTGELFF.

This sequence joins TRBV19 and TRBJ2-1; 7 bases match TRBD2. Germline V gives CDR1 LNHDA, CDR2 SQIVND (reference sequence). The CDR3 extends over 16 amino acids. Trimming at V came to 4 bases and at J to 0 bases, leaving 6 bases not matched to a gene. CDR3 DNA sequence: TGTGCCAGTAGTAGAGTAGCGGGTAGCTCCTACAATGAGCAGTTCTTC. It yields the protein CASSRVAGSSYNEQFF. The whole variable domain, remainder taken from reference TRBV19 and TRBJ2-1, is DGGITQSPKYLFRKEGQNVTLSCEQNLNHDAMYWYRQDPGQGLRLIYYSQIVNDFQKGDIAEGYSVSREKKESFPLTVTSAQKNPTAFYLCASSRVAGSSYNEQFFGPGTRLTVL.